The entry below gives a single TCR beta chain sequence along with its context. Its antigen is still unknown. These data are taken from a study of cytomegalovirus exposure and HLA in healthy donors. Overall study findings and caveats: Looking again later, the authors saw that most CMV-associated TCR beta chains seemed HLA-restricted. Later analysis identified a missense DCLRE1C variant that was linked to TCR beta V- and J-gene trimming.

This PCR relied on a set of 60 Vbeta primers and 13 Jbeta primers. In the source study's methods: The authors later counted some 76 million unique TCR beta chains, roughly 11 million of them shared. Assay: immunoSEQ multiplex PCR; the TCRdb copy retains only in-frame clones and omits some. V, J and clone size were drawn from that table, and D and trimming were deduced from the DNA. This sample carries 150,000 or so clones, 65% to 80% of them seen once, and the ten largest clones take roughly 2%. Germline CDR1 reads SGHRS; CDR2 reads YFSETQ. CDR3 size: 14 residues. Between the trimmed V and J ends, which lost 4 bases and 2 bases, there was a span of 13 bases.

This clonotype originated in a female donor in good health and CMV-seronegative. The chain couples TRBV5-1 to TRBJ2-7; TRBD2 is a possible D gene (6 bases). The material sequenced was PBMCs. The CDR3 DNA follows: TGCGCCAGCAGCGCCGGGACTCCTACCTACGAGCAGTACTTC. Residues: CASSAGTPTYEQYF.